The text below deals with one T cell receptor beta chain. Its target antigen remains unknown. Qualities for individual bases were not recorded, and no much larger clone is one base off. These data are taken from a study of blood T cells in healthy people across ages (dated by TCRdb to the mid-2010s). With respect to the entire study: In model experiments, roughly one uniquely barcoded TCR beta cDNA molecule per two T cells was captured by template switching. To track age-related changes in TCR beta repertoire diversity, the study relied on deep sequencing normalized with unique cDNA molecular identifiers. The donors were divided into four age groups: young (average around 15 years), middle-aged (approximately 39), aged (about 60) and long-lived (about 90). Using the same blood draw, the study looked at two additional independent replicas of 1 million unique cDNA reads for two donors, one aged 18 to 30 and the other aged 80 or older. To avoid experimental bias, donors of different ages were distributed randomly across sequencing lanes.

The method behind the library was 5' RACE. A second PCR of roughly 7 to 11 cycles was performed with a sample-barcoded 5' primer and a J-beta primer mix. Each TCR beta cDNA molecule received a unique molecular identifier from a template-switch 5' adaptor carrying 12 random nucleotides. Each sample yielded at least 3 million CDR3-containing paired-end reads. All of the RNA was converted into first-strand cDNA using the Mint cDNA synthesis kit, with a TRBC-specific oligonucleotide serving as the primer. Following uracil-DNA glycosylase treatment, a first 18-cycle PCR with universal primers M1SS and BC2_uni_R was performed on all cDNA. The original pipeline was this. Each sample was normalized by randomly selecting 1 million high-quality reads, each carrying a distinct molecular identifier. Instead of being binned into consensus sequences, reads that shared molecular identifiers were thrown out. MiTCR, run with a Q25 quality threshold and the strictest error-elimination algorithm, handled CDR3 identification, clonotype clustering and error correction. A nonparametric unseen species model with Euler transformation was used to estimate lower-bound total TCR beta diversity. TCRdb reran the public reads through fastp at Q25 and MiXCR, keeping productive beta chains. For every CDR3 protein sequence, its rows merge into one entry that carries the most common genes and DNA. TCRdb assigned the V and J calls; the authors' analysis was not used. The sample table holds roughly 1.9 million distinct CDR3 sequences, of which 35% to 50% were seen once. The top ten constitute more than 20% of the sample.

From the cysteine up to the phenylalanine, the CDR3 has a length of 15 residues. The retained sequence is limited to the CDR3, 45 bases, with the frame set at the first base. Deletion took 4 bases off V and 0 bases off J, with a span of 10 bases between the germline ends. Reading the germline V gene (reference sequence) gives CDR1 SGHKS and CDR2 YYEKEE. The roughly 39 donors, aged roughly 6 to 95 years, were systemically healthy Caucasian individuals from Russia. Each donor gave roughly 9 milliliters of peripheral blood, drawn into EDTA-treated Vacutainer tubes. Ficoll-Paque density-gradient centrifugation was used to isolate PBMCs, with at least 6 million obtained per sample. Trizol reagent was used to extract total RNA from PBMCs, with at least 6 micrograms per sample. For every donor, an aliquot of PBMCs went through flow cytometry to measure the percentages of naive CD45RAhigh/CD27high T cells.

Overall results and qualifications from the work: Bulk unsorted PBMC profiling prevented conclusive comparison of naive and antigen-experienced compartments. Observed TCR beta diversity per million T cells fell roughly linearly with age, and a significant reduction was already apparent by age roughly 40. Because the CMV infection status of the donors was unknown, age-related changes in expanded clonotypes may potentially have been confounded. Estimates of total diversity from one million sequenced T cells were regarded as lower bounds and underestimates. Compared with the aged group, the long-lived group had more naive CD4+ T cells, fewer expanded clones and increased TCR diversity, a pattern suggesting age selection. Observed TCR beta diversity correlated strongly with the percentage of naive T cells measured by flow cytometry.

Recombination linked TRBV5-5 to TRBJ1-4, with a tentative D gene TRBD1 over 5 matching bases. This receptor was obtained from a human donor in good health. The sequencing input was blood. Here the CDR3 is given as CASSHQGATNEKLFF. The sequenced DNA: TGTGCCAGCAGCCACCAGGGTGCAACTAATGAAAAACTGTTTTTT.